A single sample gave rise to the 24 T cell receptor beta chains below, sequenced in a study of T cell changes during pregnancy in multiple sclerosis. Some clones are missing from TCRdb's copy, which holds only in-frame ones; the method was immunoSEQ multiplex PCR. The sample lists about 70,000 clones, more than 90% occurring once. The sample in question was peripheral blood, obtained in the first trimester of pregnancy. The receptors shown here come from a female donor with multiple sclerosis, enrolled in a pregnancy study.

This clone occurred once. V usage is TRBV28 and J usage is TRBJ1-6; no definite D call. This CDR3 comprises 14 residues. CDR1 is MDHEN and CDR2 is SYDVKM in the germline V gene. The ends were cut back, 3 bases at V and 7 bases at J, with 10 bases in the middle. CDR3 DNA: TGTGCCAGCAGTTTGACACCGCAGAATTCACCCCTCCACTTT. Its translation is CASSLTPQNSPLHF.

The rearrangement links TRBV6-1 to TRBJ2-1; 16 nucleotides agree with TRBD2. Germline lookup yields CDR1 MNHNS and CDR2 SASEGT. There are 21 residues in the CDR3. J lost 2 bases, V lost 1 base, and 11 bases had no gene match. The chain's CDR3 is CASSEVGKGLAGGVPYNEQFF. The CDR3 DNA sequence: TGTGCCAGCAGTGAAGTCGGCAAGGGACTAGCGGGGGGGGTCCCCTACAATGAGCAGTTCTTC.

The gene calls are TRBV28 and TRBJ2-1, with a tentative D call TRBD2 (5 bases). The CDR3 has 16 amino acids. Trimming removed 4 bases from V and 4 bases from J, with 17 bases in between. Germline values: CDR1 MDHEN, CDR2 SYDVKM. The CDR3 spells CASSSPAGGYYNEQFF. The CDR3 DNA follows: TGTGCCAGCAGTTCCCCAGCTGGCGGGTATTACAATGAGCAGTTCTTC.

J is TRBJ2-3 and V is TRBV5-1; D not resolved. CDR1 and CDR2 from the germline V gene are SGHRS and YFSETQ. V dropped 0 bases and J dropped 0 bases, with 5 bases sitting between them. CDR3 length equals 14 residues. The CDR3 region is CASSLETSTDTQYF. As DNA, the CDR3 is TGCGCCAGCAGCTTGGAAACTAGCACAGATACGCAGTATTTT.

The genes are TRBV5-4 and TRBJ2-5; no definite D call. From germline, CDR1 is SGHNT and CDR2 YYREEE (reference sequence). There are 12 residues in the CDR3. V gave up 2 bases and J gave up 4 bases, with 6 bases separating them. For the CDR3, the DNA is TGTGCCAGCAGCTTCTCGGGAGAGACCCAGTACTTC. Its protein product is CASSFSGETQYF.

The rearrangement links TRBV2 to TRBJ2-7; 9 positions match TRBD2. This CDR3 region has 14 residues. V gave up 5 bases and J gave up 7 bases; unmatched junction bases: 9. Germline V lookup: CDR1 SNHLY, CDR2 FYNNEI. The CDR3 nucleotides read TGTGCCAGCAGTCACCCGGGACTAGCATATGAGCAGTACTTC. It yields the protein CASSHPGLAYEQYF.

This chain connects TRBV6-5 to TRBJ1-1; D remains unclear. The CDR3 runs 13 residues. Trimming stripped 2 bases from V and 4 bases from J, with 8 bases between. CDR1 and CDR2 from the germline V gene are MNHEY and SVGAGI. The CDR3 loop is CASSYSAVTEAFF. As DNA, the CDR3 is TGTGCCAGCAGTTACAGCGCGGTCACTGAAGCTTTCTTT.

V gene TRBV6-5 combines with J gene TRBJ1-5; no clear D. Germline loops: CDR1 MNHEY, CDR2 SVGAGI. Trimming cost V 2 bases and J 5 bases, with 10 bases left between them. This CDR3 spans 14 amino acids. This chain's CDR3 is CASSYGGIDQPQHF. CDR3 nucleotides: TGTGCCAGCAGTTACGGAGGGATTGATCAGCCCCAGCATTTT.

This chain joins TRBV2 and TRBJ1-2; D not resolved. Germline V CDR1 and CDR2: SNHLY, FYNNEI. Trimming took off 3 bases at V and 8 bases at J, with 16 bases between the two ends. The CDR3 contains 14 residues. The CDR3 DNA reads as TGTGCCAGCAGTGACAGGACCCATGCGGGGGGCTACACCTTC. As protein: CASSDRTHAGGYTF.

This clone came up once. This chain links TRBV14 with TRBJ1-2; a weak D match, TRBD1 (5 bases). Trimming took 4 bases from V and 0 from J, leaving 6 bases between them. This CDR3 is 13 amino acids long. Germline loops: CDR1 SGHDN, CDR2 FVKESK. The CDR3 region is CASSPTANYGYTF. CDR3 coding DNA: TGTGCCAGCAGCCCGACAGCTAACTATGGCTACACCTTC.

The chain uses TRBV9 and TRBJ1-1, with D unresolved. CDR1 is SGDLS, CDR2 YYNGEE, per germline. V lost 0 bases, J lost 5 bases, and 8 bases lay in between. The CDR3 extends over 13 amino acids. The CDR3 DNA reads TGTGCCAGCAGCGTAGGGGCAGCAACTGAAGCTTTCTTT. Its translation: CASSVGAATEAFF. The whole variable domain, remainder taken from reference TRBV9 and TRBJ1-1, is DSGVTQTPKHLITATGQRVTLRCSPRSGDLSVYWYQQSLDQGLQFLIQYYNGEERAKGNILERFSAQQFPDLHSELNLSSLELGDSALYFCASSVGAATEAFFGQGTRLTVV.

This clone was found once. V gene TRBV6-5 combines with J gene TRBJ2-2, with TRBD2 identical over 11 bases. The V gene's germline CDR1 is MNHEY and CDR2 SVGAGI. Trimming cost V 6 bases and J 5 bases; bases outside gene matches: 5. CDR3 length: 15 residues. Written as DNA, the CDR3 is TGTGCCAGCAGCTTACTAGCGGGGGAAACCGGGGAGCTGTTTTTT. This gives the protein CASSLLAGETGELFF.

The chain combines TRBV7-8 with TRBJ1-6, with D tentatively TRBD1 (6 bases). V lost 2 bases and J 0 bases, leaving 8 bases between the germline ends. Per the germline V gene, CDR1 is SGHVS and CDR2 is FQNEAQ. CDR3 size: 16 residues. CDR3 DNA: TGTGCCAGCAGCTTAATGGACAGCTCCTATAATTCACCCCTCCACTTT. It codes for CASSLMDSSYNSPLHF.

The genes are TRBV27 and TRBJ1-6, with D uncertain. The CDR3 extends over 14 amino acids. Germline V CDR1 and CDR2: MNHEY, SMNVEV (reference sequence). V was shortened by 3 bases and J by 13 bases, with 16 bases between the two germline ends. CDR3 sequence: CASSFGPSVAPLHF. CDR3 nucleotides: TGTGCCAGCAGTTTTGGGCCGAGTGTGGCCCCCCTCCACTTT.

The chain joins TRBV5-1 to TRBJ1-1; 7 bases match TRBD1. CDR3 length equals 14 residues. Germline V gene sequence: CDR1 SGHRS, CDR2 YFSETQ. Trimming cost V 0 bases and J 4 bases; bases outside gene matches: 3. In DNA form, the CDR3 reads TGCGCCAGCAGCTTGGAAAGGGGGCGCACTGAAGCTTTCTTT. It codes for CASSLERGRTEAFF.

Concerning this clone itself: Sequence at one end of the junction differs from germline and may be a read error. Additional DNA sequences in this sample encode the identical CDR3. This sequence joins TRBV6-1 and TRBJ1-5; the D gene is possibly TRBD1 (6 bases). The CDR3 loop spans 15 amino acids. Germline V CDR1 and CDR2: MNHNS, SASEGT. DNA for the CDR3: TGTGCCAGCAGCGAAGCGAGGGGGAACAATCAGCCCCAGCATTTT. Its protein product is CASSEARGNNQPQHF.

The chain links TRBV19 to TRBJ1-1, with unresolved D. Trimming cost V 3 bases and J 4 bases, with 12 bases left between them. The CDR3 is made up of 14 amino acids. CDR1 and CDR2 from the germline V gene are LNHDA and SQIVND (reference sequence). This chain's CDR3 is CASSIPRVPTEAFF. CDR3 DNA: TGTGCCAGTAGTATTCCCCGGGTTCCCACTGAAGCTTTCTTT.

The chain couples TRBV6-1 to TRBJ1-2; 8 nucleotides agree with TRBD1. V gave up 2 bases and J gave up 6 bases; unmatched junction bases: 11. The germline gives CDR1 MNHNS, CDR2 SASEGT. The CDR3 totals 16 residues. The CDR3 coding sequence is TGTGCCAGCAGTGAACTACCAGGGGCAGGGGGCCATGGCTACACCTTC. Its translation: CASSELPGAGGHGYTF.

The rearrangement links TRBV28 to TRBJ1-4, with 10 bases aligning to TRBD1. Germline loops: CDR1 MDHEN, CDR2 SYDVKM. The CDR3 is made up of 17 amino acids. The V segment lost 5 bases and the J segment 5 bases; nucleotides outside the gene matches: 11. In DNA, the CDR3 is TGTGCCAGCAGTGAATCCGGGCCGGGACAGGGGAATGAAAAACTGTTTTTT. Its translation: CASSESGPGQGNEKLFF.

This CDR3 is CSVVNFRGRGVEKLFF. The CDR3 DNA reads as TGCAGCGTTGTAAATTTTAGGGGGAGGGGAGTTGAAAAACTGTTTTTT. J is TRBJ1-4 and V is TRBV29-1; D may be TRBD1 (6 bases). V dropped 4 bases and J dropped 7 bases, with 22 bases sitting between them. This CDR3 has 16 residues. Germline values: CDR1 SQVTM, CDR2 ANQGSEA. The full variable domain, its missing parts supplied by reference TRBV29-1 and TRBJ1-4, is SAVISQKPSRDICQRGTSLTIQCQVDSQVTMMFWYRQQPGQSLTLIATANQGSEATYESGFVIDKFPISRPNLTFSTLTVSNMSPEDSSIYLCSVVNFRGRGVEKLFFGSGTQLSVL.

The chain has TRBV7-7 and TRBJ2-5, with TRBD2 matching 12 bases. Germline values: CDR1 SSHAT, CDR2 FNYEAQ (reference sequence). The V and J ends lost 1 base and 5 bases, in that order; junction bases with no gene match: 2. This CDR3 region has 15 residues. The chain's CDR3 is CASSLGTSGAETQYF. The CDR3 DNA sequence: TGTGCCAGCAGCTTAGGGACTAGCGGGGCGGAGACCCAGTACTTC. The entire variable domain, with the rest obtained from reference TRBV7-7 and TRBJ2-5, is as follows: GAGVSQSPRYKVTKRGQDVTLRCDPISSHATLYWYQQALGQGPEFLTYFNYEAQPDKSGLPSDRFSAERPEGSISTLTIQRTEQRDSAMYRCASSLGTSGAETQYFGPGTRLLVL.

V is TRBV20-1 and J is TRBJ2-1, with D unclear. Germline V gives CDR1 DFQATT, CDR2 SNEGSKA (reference sequence). The CDR3 spans 10 residues. With 3 bases removed from V and 6 bases from J, the gap between germline ends came to 3 bases. CDR3: CSASINEQFF. The CDR3 nucleotides are TGCAGTGCTAGTATCAATGAGCAGTTCTTC.

The rearrangement links TRBV5-4 to TRBJ1-1, with D uncertain. This CDR3 is 14 amino acids long. Germline CDR1 reads SGHNT; CDR2 reads YYREEE (reference sequence). V shed 3 bases and J shed 1 base, with 10 bases lying between them. CDR3 amino acids: CASSWLYTNTEAFF. DNA for the CDR3: TGTGCCAGCAGCTGGCTTTATACGAACACTGAAGCTTTCTTT.

This chain links TRBV11-3 with TRBJ2-5; D is unclear. V lost 1 base and J lost 1, with 7 bases in between. This CDR3 region has 14 residues. Germline V gene sequence: CDR1 SGHNT, CDR2 YENEEA. DNA for the CDR3: TGTGCCAGCAGCTTAGGGCCAGGCCAAGAGACCCAGTACTTC. It specifies CASSLGPGQETQYF.